This T cell receptor (beta chain) was observed in a study of blood T cell repertoires in COVID-19. Study-level information: Samples came from the United States, Italy and Spain, spanning acute and convalescent COVID-19. T cells, B-cell-depleted T cells, or PBMCs provided the cDNA or gDNA that served as material.

In germline, CDR1 is LGHNA, CDR2 YSLEER. V lost 6 bases, J lost 4 bases, and 6 bases stayed unmatched. This CDR3 has 15 residues. Authors' methods: Reference gene primer amplification in the assay estimated nucleated cell counts. Assay: immunoSEQ multiplex PCR; the TCRdb copy retains only in-frame clones and omits some. V, J and clone size are taken as reported in that table, and D and trimming were inferred from the DNA itself. This table has 310,000 or so clones, around 86% appearing once. The chain couples TRBV4-3 to TRBJ2-6; the match to TRBD2 covers 7 bases. This receptor was identified in a man aged 50 to 59 with active or convalescent COVID-19. The specimen sequenced was peripheral blood. The CDR3 sequence: CASRREVRGANVLTF. The CDR3 DNA reads TGCGCCAGCAGACGGGAGGTGCGGGGGGCCAACGTCCTGACTTTC.